This entry lists 13 T cell receptor beta chains sequenced from one sample in a study of cytomegalovirus exposure and HLA in healthy donors. Primers included in the PCR were 60 Vbeta and 13 Jbeta primers. Measured with immunoSEQ multiplex PCR; TCRdb has only the in-frame clones, and not every one. The repertoire has more than 100,000 clones, 60% to 80% of them found once; the top ten carry about 1%. The sample comprised PBMCs. Receptor source: a woman in her sixties or seventies in good health and CMV-seronegative.

The chain recombines TRBV29-1 with TRBJ2-7; D is uncertain. The length of the CDR3 is 15 residues. Per germline, CDR1 SQVTM and CDR2 ANQGSEA. V lost 3 bases and J lost 3, with 18 bases in between. CDR3 amino acids: CSVEWQSSSSYEQYF. CDR3 DNA: TGCAGCGTTGAGTGGCAGTCTTCATCCAGCTACGAGCAGTACTTC.

CDR3 sequence (DNA): TGCGCCAGCAGCCCAGGGACACGTCGAGGGGGCTTCAATGAGCAGTTCTTC. Protein sequence: CASSPGTRRGGFNEQFF. The chain recombines TRBV10-1 with TRBJ2-1, with TRBD1 matching over 7 bases. V gave up 6 bases and J gave up 6 bases; unmatched junction bases: 17. This CDR3 is built from 17 residues. Germline V CDR1 and CDR2: WNHNN, SYGVQD (reference sequence).

The chain uses TRBV15 and TRBJ1-2; D unclear. Germline values: CDR1 LNHNV, CDR2 YYDKDF (reference sequence). The CDR3 consists of 16 residues. Trimming removed 8 bases at V and 7 bases at J, with 26 bases between. CDR3 region: CATRSIAARDSRGYTF. The CDR3 region has the DNA TGTGCCACCCGGTCTATAGCAGCTCGTGACTCACGTGGCTACACCTTC. Filled out from reference TRBV15 and TRBJ1-2, the complete variable domain reads DAMVIQNPRYQVTQFGKPVTLSCSQTLNHNVMYWYQQKSSQAPKLLFHYYDKDFNNEADTPDNFQSRRPNTSFCFLDIRSPGLGDTAMYLCATRSIAARDSRGYTFGSGTRLTVV.

The CDR3 sequence: CASASTTGLRYGYTF. The CDR3 coding sequence is TGTGCCAGCGCCTCCACAACAGGGTTGAGGTATGGCTACACCTTC. The genes are TRBV28 and TRBJ1-2, with D maybe TRBD1 (6 bases). Germline CDR1 and CDR2: MDHEN and SYDVKM. The CDR3 is made up of 15 amino acids. Trimming took off 8 bases at V and 5 bases at J, with 21 bases between the two ends.

J is TRBJ2-5 and V is TRBV28; 7 nucleotides line up with TRBD1. With V trimmed by 6 bases and J by 4 bases, 5 bases remained unmatched. The CDR3 has 13 amino acids. The germline V gene encodes CDR1 MDHEN and CDR2 SYDVKM. The CDR3 region has the DNA TGTGCCAGCAGCGACAGGGCGGTAGAGACCCAGTACTTC. It yields the protein CASSDRAVETQYF.

V is TRBV7-6 and J is TRBJ2-7; 7 positions agree with TRBD2. The CDR3 is 14 residues long. Losses at the gene ends were 4 bases for V and 2 bases for J; bases not matched to a gene: 5. Germline V lookup: CDR1 SGHVS, CDR2 FNYEAQ. CDR3 protein: CASSSGTIPYEQYF. The DNA of the CDR3 is TGTGCCAGCAGCTCCGGGACTATACCCTACGAGCAGTACTTC.

The chain couples TRBV6-4 to TRBJ2-3; D is unclear. The V end was cut by 6 bases, the J end by 0 bases, with 10 bases between. The CDR3 has 14 amino acids. Germline CDR1 is MRHNA and CDR2 is SNTAGT. CDR3 loop: CASSADTSTDTQYF. In nucleotides, the CDR3 is TGTGCCAGCAGCGCCGACACGAGCACAGATACGCAGTATTTT.

The V gene is TRBV7-2, the J gene TRBJ2-3; 14 bases match TRBD2. V shed 6 bases and J 5 bases; nucleotides not matched to a gene: 13. CDR3 length: 18 residues. Per germline, CDR1 SGHTA and CDR2 FQGNSA. The CDR3 nucleotides are TGTGCCAGCAGTTCAGGACTAGCGGGGGGAGCGGGGAGAGATACGCAGTATTTT. Amino acids: CASSSGLAGGAGRDTQYF.

The chain couples TRBV7-8 to TRBJ1-1, with D maybe TRBD1 (6 bases). Germline loops: CDR1 SGHVS, CDR2 FQNEAQ. The CDR3 has 17 residues. Trimming stripped 5 bases from V and 0 bases from J, with 19 bases between. The DNA for the CDR3 is TGTGCCAGCAGCATGGGTTGGGGGCCTGGGATGAACACTGAAGCTTTCTTT. The encoded protein is CASSMGWGPGMNTEAFF. The whole variable domain, remainder taken from reference TRBV7-8 and TRBJ1-1, is GAGVSQSPRYKVAKRGQDVALRCDPISGHVSLFWYQQALGQGPEFLTYFQNEAQLDKSGLPSDRFFAERPEGSVSTLKIQRTQQEDSAVYLCASSMGWGPGMNTEAFFGQGTRLTVV.

The chain uses TRBV9 and TRBJ1-5; D unclear. Germline values: CDR1 SGDLS, CDR2 YYNGEE. V was pared by 0 bases and J by 5 bases, with 6 bases between. This CDR3 is built from 13 residues. CDR3 bases: TGTGCCAGCAGCGTAGGCCCGGATCAGCCCCAGCATTTT. Translation: CASSVGPDQPQHF.

The chain recombines TRBV19 with TRBJ2-1, with TRBD2 as a possible D gene (6 bases). Germline V lookup: CDR1 LNHDA, CDR2 SQIVND (reference sequence). This CDR3 comprises 16 residues. V was pared by 5 bases and J by 2 bases, with 16 bases between. CDR3 in DNA: TGTGCCAGTAGTCTAAGCGGGTACGGGGCCTACAATGAGCAGTTCTTC. This sequence encodes CASSLSGYGAYNEQFF.

This sequence joins TRBV5-1 and TRBJ2-1; a possible D gene is TRBD2 (6 bases). V lost 2 bases to trimming and J lost 0 bases, with 12 bases between them. The germline V gene encodes CDR1 SGHRS and CDR2 YFSETQ. CDR3 length: 16 residues. CDR3 region: CASSFPTGGSYNEQFF. CDR3 DNA: TGCGCCAGCAGCTTCCCAACCGGGGGCTCCTACAATGAGCAGTTCTTC.

The J gene is TRBJ2-5, the V gene TRBV7-2; 9 bases agree with TRBD1. CDR1 is SGHTA and CDR2 is FQGNSA in the germline V gene. V shed 5 bases, J shed 5 bases, and the junction held 9 bases outside the gene matches. CDR3 size: 15 residues. DNA for the CDR3: TGTGCCAGCAGCATGGACAGGGGAGGGGGGGAGACCCAGTACTTC. This gives the protein CASSMDRGGGETQYF.